Sequencing of this T cell receptor beta chain was carried out in a study of human T cells and chemical hapten exposure. Study context: Weekly administration of diphenylcyclopropenone to the scalp of patients continued throughout the roughly 25-week study.

This clonotype showed up many times. Its antigen is as yet unknown. General observations from the study: Those TCRs sitting above 1 in 1000 frequency stayed the same with DPC sensitization.

Germline CDR1 is LGHNA and CDR2 is YNFKEQ. Trimming took 0 bases from V and 1 from J, leaving 6 bases between them. CDR3 length: 14 residues. As to time point: patch test 1, 2 weeks after DPC sensitization. Treatment specified: therapeutic diphenylcyclopropenone sensitization with weekly scalp DPC. The total RNA was obtained from whole blood that was not fractionated. The library tagged individual cDNA molecules with unique molecular identifiers. TCRdb recomputed calls from the RACE reads with MiXCR, one row per CDR3 protein. The sample holds roughly 360,000 distinct CDR3 sequences; around 5% are singletons and the top ten take 2% to 2.5%.

The source of this sequence is a woman aged 45 to 65 with alopecia areata. Some clones in this sample may be carry-over from other donors' samples. The sequencing here drew on whole blood, taken in connection with sensitization to the hapten diphenylcyclopropenone (DPC). The chain is built from TRBV4-2 and TRBJ1-1; D unresolved. The CDR3 region has the DNA TGTGCCAGCAGCCAAGATGCCGGGAACACTGAAGCTTTCTTT. This sequence encodes CASSQDAGNTEAFF.